The following is a T cell receptor (beta chain) sequence with its context. The sample belongs to a study of blood T cell repertoires in COVID-19. Method: immunoSEQ multiplex PCR; TCRdb's copy keeps in-frame clones and lacks some. The data contain about 97,000 clones, 75% to 95% of them singletons. The CDR3 covers 14 residues. The sequenced material came from peripheral blood. The receptor was isolated from a young man with acute or convalescent COVID-19. The chain joins TRBV21-1 to TRBJ2-7; TRBD2, the table's D call, was not compared with the DNA. TRBV21-1 corresponds to a pseudogene. CDR3 protein: CASSKVPSLYEQYF. The CDR3 coding sequence is TGTGCCAGCAGCAAAGTACCTAGTCTATACGAGCAGTACTTC.